The present entry profiles one T cell receptor (beta chain) with its context. This clone occurred once. Its antigen remains unidentified. Within one base of it there is no much larger clone, and no base qualities were kept. From the cysteine up to the phenylalanine, the CDR3 has a length of 14 residues. Only the CDR3 region is kept as DNA, spanning 42 bases read in frame from base 1. The germline ends are 15 bases apart after V is trimmed by 6 bases and J by 7 bases. The CDR1 and CDR2 encoded by the germline V gene are KGHSH and LQKENI. This record comes from a study of Ad26.COV2.S vaccination and SARS-CoV-2 variants (dated by TCRdb to the early 2020s). Regarding the study in general: Donors in the vaccine arm were drawn from COV1001, a multicentre, randomized, double-blind, placebo-controlled phase I-IIa trial testing Ad26.COV2.S in healthy adults. Blinding of investigators to trial group allocation was maintained during experiments and outcome assessment. Dosing of Ad26.COV2.S was intramuscular, at either 5x10^10 or 1x10^11 viral particles, delivered as one shot or as two shots spaced 56 days apart. A total of around 32 samples were included in the TCR-sequenced set, comprising roughly 20 Ad26.COV2.S vaccine recipients, 5 placebo recipients and 8 SARS-CoV-2 convalescent individuals. Sequencing of the TCRbeta repertoire served to evaluate the specificity and breadth of SARS-CoV-2-reactive T cell receptors following Ad26.COV2.S vaccination. Participants in the trial were split at random into five groups of five each, receiving low-dose or high-dose Ad26.COV2.S once or twice, or else placebo on both occasions. The paper's findings and limits, for the study overall: Comparable non-spike TCR breadth was observed between vaccine and placebo recipients, consistent with only spike being contained in the vaccine. According to the authors, total T cell responses may have been underestimated by the TCR breadth and depth analyses. Substantial breadth of spike-specific CD8+ and CD4+ T cell responses was reported after vaccination. Compared with placebo recipients, Ad26.COV2.S recipients showed higher spike-specific TCR breadth (P = 0.0014). The study lacked the statistical power to compare responses across vaccine doses or regimens.

The immunoSEQ Assay was the method used to sequence TCRbeta CDR3 regions. After extraction, genomic DNA underwent amplification by bias-controlled multiplex PCR, followed by high-throughput sequencing. From the authors' description of their analysis: To quantify the absolute abundance of every unique TCRbeta CDR3 region, sequences were collapsed and filtered. Usable DNA was measured by amplifying reference genes present in all nucleated cells, and TCRbeta template counts were normalized to that usable DNA to estimate T cell fraction. Repertoire TCRs were annotated as SARS-CoV-2-specific by exact matching of V gene, CDR3 amino acid sequence and J gene to a known reactive TCR set. MIRA supplied the reference SARS-CoV-2 TCR set, which was filtered for enrichment in COVID-19-positive ImmuneCODE repertoires so that public or cross-reactive TCRs were removed. Drawing on the MIRA antigens, annotated TCRs were analysed further at the level of specific ORF or position within ORF. Breadth was defined as annotated unique rearrangements over total unique productive rearrangements; depth was the summed frequency of those rearrangements. Two-sided Wilcoxon rank-sum tests were used to compare TCR breadth between groups. The table was pulled from immuneACCESS by TCRdb, which kept in-frame rearrangements only. Such tables lose some clones; where checked, under half of the loss comes from unresolved V genes, and the rest has no known cause. V and J calls and clone size follow that table, whereas D and trimming were derived from the DNA. This sample has 380,000 or so clones in its table, and 75% to 90% of those were observed once. 9.5% to 12% of the sample comes from the top ten.

The sample's treatment or condition, from its label and the paper: roughly 20 received Ad26.COV2.S at low or high dose, single or two shots; a few received placebo; per-sample allocation not given. For vaccine and placebo recipients, the sequenced repertoires came from samples collected on day 63 after the first injection. Cohort 1b enrolled roughly 25 adults aged 18-55 years at a single site in Boston, USA, between 29 July and 7 August 2020. Ad26.COV2.S was a replication-incompetent adenovirus type 26 vector that expressed a prefusion-stabilized SARS-CoV-2 spike protein derived from the original Wuhan strain.

The chain joins TRBV18 to TRBJ1-4; TRBD1 is a weak D gene call, 5 bases matching. The input for sequencing was peripheral blood, taken in a trial of Ad26.COV2.S vaccine versus placebo. The source is a person between 18 and 65 years old who received the Ad26.COV2.S COVID-19 vaccine or a placebo. The bases read TGTGCCAGCTCCCTCGGACTAGACAGTGAAAAACTGTTTTTT. This gives the protein CASSLGLDSEKLFF.